These 3 T cell receptor beta chains share one sample of origin, sequenced in a study of radiation and T cells in renal cell carcinoma. Libraries were prepared by immunoSEQ multiplex PCR; TCRdb keeps only in-frame clonotypes and omits some of them. The table records tens of thousands of clones, over 75% of them present only once. Time point indicated: baseline pretreatment blood. Documented treatment: 15 Gy SBRT to primary tumor, nephrectomy 4 weeks later. The sample here was blood, taken from a patient whose treatment included radiotherapy and nephrectomy. These receptors were collected from a man between 60 and 75 years old with renal cell carcinoma.

The chain carries TRBV4-3 and TRBJ1-3, with 9 bases aligning to TRBD1. The CDR3 totals 16 residues. CDR1 and CDR2 from the germline V gene are LGHNA and YSLEER. Trimming at V came to 2 bases and at J to 7 bases, leaving 9 bases not matched to a gene. The CDR3 sequence is CASSQPSRDRVNTIYF. CDR3 nucleotide sequence: TGCGCCAGCAGCCAACCTTCCCGGGACAGGGTGAACACCATATATTTT.

As regards this clone: A junction boundary mismatches the germline segment, possibly from a read error. V gene TRBV5-5 combines with J gene TRBJ2-1; D is perhaps TRBD1 (6 bases). From germline, CDR1 is SGHKS and CDR2 YYEKEE (reference sequence). The CDR3 consists of 15 residues. In DNA form, the CDR3 reads TGTGCCAGCACCTTGGGGGCCGAAGGGGTCAATGAGCAGTTCTTC. It specifies CASTLGAEGVNEQFF.

This chain links TRBV7-8 with TRBJ1-2; 8 bases align to TRBD1. There are 13 residues in the CDR3. The V and J ends lost 5 bases and 8 bases, in that order; junction bases with no gene match: 7. Germline values: CDR1 SGHVS, CDR2 FQNEAQ. The CDR3 region has the DNA TGTGCCAGCAGCCCCGACAGGGGTGCGGGCTACACCTTC. Amino acid sequence: CASSPDRGAGYTF.